This is a list of T cell receptor beta chains from one sample in a study of T cells after yellow fever vaccination. Using its own MiXCR run on the 5' RACE reads, TCRdb lists one record per CDR3 protein. The sample includes about 74,000 distinct CDR3 sequences, about 6.6% seen only once; the top ten take roughly 35%. The sequenced sample was CD8+ T cells sorted from PBMCs, obtained 4 to 6 days after the first yellow fever vaccination. Receptor source: a man aged 18-30 years who received the YFV17D yellow fever vaccine. CDR3s include the opening cysteine and the closing phenylalanine or tryptophan. Fields, in order: clone size, CDR3 length, D gene, V gene, J gene, CDR3 protein, CDR3 DNA. D genes are given only for firm matches. Expanded clones are given a class, and other clones once, few, many or no size at all.

size: few; length: 15; D: .; V: TRBV11-2; J: TRBJ1-4; CDR3: CASSGVTGTGAKLFF; DNA: TGTGCCAGCAGCGGTGTAACCGGGACGGGGGCAAAACTGTTTTTT
size: many; length: 16; D: .; V: TRBV28; J: TRBJ1-6; CDR3: CASSFAGSRGNSPLHF; DNA: TGTGCCAGCAGTTTCGCGGGCTCCCGCGGGAATTCACCCCTCCACTTT
size: many; length: 11; D: .; V: TRBV11-2; J: TRBJ2-2; CDR3: CASGYIGELFF; DNA: TGTGCCAGCGGATACATCGGGGAGCTGTTTTTT
size: .; length: 16; D: .; V: TRBV4-1; J: TRBJ1-1; CDR3: CASSQDRGLLNTEAFF; DNA: TGCGCCAGCAGCCAAGACAGGGGACTTCTGAACACTGAAGCTTTCTTT
size: .; length: 17; D: TRBD1; V: TRBV4-3; J: TRBJ2-5; CDR3: CASSQDLGASNTGDQYF; DNA: TGCGCCAGCAGCCAAGATCTCGGGGCGAGTAACACAGGGGACCAGTACTTC
size: .; length: 15; D: .; V: TRBV7-9; J: TRBJ2-3; CDR3: CASSLEGDFTDTQYF; DNA: TGTGCCAGCAGCTTAGAAGGGGACTTCACAGATACGCAGTATTTT
size: many; length: 15; D: TRBD1; V: TRBV20-1; J: TRBJ2-1; CDR3: CSARDRDRAYNEQFF; DNA: TGCAGTGCTAGAGACCGGGACAGGGCCTACAATGAGCAGTTCTTC
size: many; length: 13; D: .; V: TRBV7-9; J: TRBJ2-2; CDR3: CASSFGNTGELFF; DNA: TGTGCCAGCAGCTTCGGAAACACCGGGGAGCTGTTTTTT
size: many; length: 16; D: .; V: TRBV11-2; J: TRBJ1-6; CDR3: CASSLWPTSGDSPLHF; DNA: TGTGCCAGCAGCTTATGGCCGACCTCAGGGGATTCACCCCTCCACTTT
size: many; length: 15; D: .; V: TRBV12-3/TRBV12-4; J: TRBJ2-1; CDR3: CASSPVGSPYNEQFF; DNA: TGTGCCAGCAGCCCCGTGGGCAGTCCCTACAATGAGCAGTTCTTC
size: few; length: 16; D: .; V: TRBV29-1; J: TRBJ2-7; CDR3: CSVEDPMQDNSYEQYF; DNA: TGCAGCGTTGAAGATCCTATGCAGGACAACTCCTACGAGCAGTACTTC
size: many; length: 16; D: .; V: TRBV4-2; J: TRBJ1-2; CDR3: CASSQDPGISNYGYTF; DNA: TGTGCCAGCAGCCAAGATCCGGGCATTTCTAACTATGGCTACACCTTC
size: .; length: 15; D: .; V: TRBV10-2; J: TRBJ1-5; CDR3: CASSESRSGWQPQHF; DNA: TGCGCCAGCAGTGAAAGTCGGTCTGGGTGGCAGCCCCAGCATTTT
size: few; length: 19; D: .; V: TRBV27; J: TRBJ2-2; CDR3: CASSSSPWMGADDTGELFF; DNA: TGTGCCAGCAGTTCATCCCCCTGGATGGGGGCGGACGACACCGGGGAGCTGTTTTTT